These T cell receptor beta chains were read from a single sample in a study of T-cell reconstitution after alpha-beta-depleted transplantation in children. TCRdb processed the PCR reads anew with MiXCR; each CDR3 protein has one entry. The data show approximately 350,000 distinct CDR3 sequences, less than 15% seen once. Sample: PBMCs, taken from the stem cell graft. The receptors stem from a human donor who donated a stem cell graft to a child with Fanconi anemia. CDR3s include the opening cysteine and the closing phenylalanine or tryptophan. D genes are given only for firm matches. Expanded clones are given a class, and other clones once, few, many or no size at all.

>TRBJ2-2|.|TRBV5-8|few
CASSFLNDLDTGELFF
TGTGCCAGCAGCTTTTTGAATGATTTGGACACCGGGGAGCTGTTTTTT
>TRBJ1-2|.|TRBV12-3/TRBV12-4|.
CASTDYEIIESYTF
TGTGCCAGCACCGACTACGAAATAATTGAAAGCTACACCTTC
>TRBJ2-7|TRBD1|TRBV29-1|.
CSTLTGGGWDEQYF
TGCAGCACCCTGACAGGGGGCGGATGGGACGAGCAGTACTTC
>TRBJ1-2|TRBD1|TRBV12-3/TRBV12-4|few
CASSRRRQGANYGYTF
TGTGCCAGCAGCCGGCGGAGACAGGGGGCTAACTATGGCTACACCTTC
>TRBJ1-1|.|TRBV5-1|few
CASSLPSGRPHTEAFF
TGCGCCAGCAGCTTACCCTCAGGGAGGCCACACACTGAAGCTTTCTTT
>TRBJ1-5|.|TRBV12-3/TRBV12-4|.
CASSFQENQPQHF
TGTGCCAGCAGTTTCCAGGAGAATCAGCCCCAGCATTTT
>TRBJ1-1|.|TRBV11-1|many
CASSKRQVGIGAFF
TGTGCCAGCAGCAAGAGACAGGTGGGGATCGGGGCTTTCTTT
>TRBJ2-2|TRBD2|TRBV28|few
CASSFLAGGQYIGELFF
TGTGCCAGCAGTTTTCTAGCGGGGGGGCAGTACATCGGGGAGCTGTTTTTT
>TRBJ2-6|TRBD1|TRBV4-1|.
CASSQRTGLPSGANVLTF
TGCGCCAGCAGCCAGCGGACAGGACTCCCGTCTGGGGCCAACGTCCTGACTTTC
>TRBJ1-1|TRBD1|TRBV9|many
CASSVWDRGRGTEAFF
TGTGCCAGCAGCGTTTGGGACAGGGGGCGCGGGACTGAAGCTTTCTTT
>TRBJ1-4|.|TRBV25-1|few
CASSDSQGLNEKLFF
TGTGCCAGCAGTGATTCACAGGGTTTGAATGAAAAACTGTTTTTT
>TRBJ1-1|TRBD1|TRBV20-1|.
CSKKRGQGATEAFF
TGCAGTAAAAAAAGAGGACAGGGGGCAACTGAAGCTTTCTTT
>TRBJ2-7|TRBD1|TRBV7-6|few
CASSLVQGGSEQYF
TGTGCCAGCAGCTTAGTACAGGGGGGATCCGAGCAGTACTTC
>TRBJ1-1|TRBD1|TRBV20-1|few
CSAREGTGNTEAFF
TGCAGTGCTAGAGAGGGGACAGGGAACACTGAAGCTTTCTTT
>TRBJ1-1|.|TRBV5-1|many
CASRLTWEENTEAFF
TGCGCCAGCAGACTTACTTGGGAGGAGAACACTGAAGCTTTCTTT
>TRBJ2-2|.|TRBV21-1|few
CASSKDDPTSGGLTTGELFF
TGTGCCAGCAGCAAAGACGATCCAACTAGCGGGGGATTGACTACCGGGGAGCTGTTTTTT
>TRBJ2-5|TRBD2|TRBV5-6|few
CASSLARDGGGETQYF
TGTGCCAGCAGCCTCGCCCGGGACGGCGGGGGAGAGACCCAGTACTTC
>TRBJ2-3|.|TRBV12-3/TRBV12-4|medium-sized
CASSLEITDTQYF
TGTGCCAGCAGTTTGGAGATCACAGATACGCAGTATTTT
>TRBJ2-7|TRBD1|TRBV5-1|.
CASSPGQGAVTYEQYF
TGCGCCAGCAGCCCGGGACAGGGGGCGGTAACCTACGAGCAGTACTTC
>TRBJ1-4|TRBD1|TRBV5-1|many
CASSVSGTAYEKLFF
TGCGCCAGCAGCGTAAGCGGGACAGCATATGAAAAACTGTTTTTT
>TRBJ1-1|.|TRBV29-1|few
CSVEETEAFF
TGCAGCGTTGAGGAGACTGAAGCTTTCTTT
>TRBJ2-7|TRBD1|TRBV5-5|many
CASSFDRGWYEQYF
TGTGCCAGCAGTTTCGACAGGGGGTGGTACGAGCAGTACTTC
>TRBJ2-1|TRBD2|TRBV12-3/TRBV12-4|many
CASRSTGGNEQFF
TGTGCCAGCAGATCCACGGGGGGGAATGAGCAGTTCTTC
>TRBJ2-2|.|TRBV4-1|few
CASSQDRLTGELFF
TGCGCCAGCAGCCAAGATCGGCTCACCGGGGAGCTGTTTTTT
>TRBJ2-3|TRBD2|TRBV6-5|.
CASSYALAGAPRYF
TGTGCCAGCAGTTACGCCCTAGCGGGGGCCCCCAGGTATTTT
>TRBJ2-5|.|TRBV5-1|once
CASSLLADRETQYF
TGCGCCAGCAGCTTGCTGGCCGACAGAGAGACCCAGTACTTC
>TRBJ1-5|.|TRBV18|few
CASSPGTFNQPQHF
TGTGCCAGCTCACCCGGGACATTCAATCAGCCCCAGCATTTT
>TRBJ2-7|.|TRBV11-2|few
CASSLVSSGLGYEQYF
TGTGCCAGCAGCTTAGTAAGCAGTGGCCTGGGCTACGAGCAGTACTTC
>TRBJ2-3|.|TRBV7-9|few
CASSLITSDTQYF
TGTGCCAGCAGCTTGATCACTTCCGATACGCAGTATTTT
>TRBJ1-1|.|TRBV7-2|few
CASSLAKLRTEAFF
TGTGCCAGCAGCTTAGCCAAGTTAAGGACTGAAGCTTTCTTT
>TRBJ1-5|.|TRBV19|.
CASSIDHTGGNQPQHF
TGTGCCAGTAGTATAGATCACACAGGAGGCAATCAGCCCCAGCATTTT
>TRBJ2-5|TRBD1|TRBV11-2|few
CASSYGTGLKETQYF
TGTGCCAGCAGCTACGGGACAGGGCTTAAAGAGACCCAGTACTTC
>TRBJ1-5|.|TRBV19|.
CASGLSNQPQHF
TGTGCCAGTGGCCTTAGCAATCAGCCCCAGCATTTT
>TRBJ2-5|.|TRBV6-1|few
CASSQHSGQETQYF
TGTGCCAGCAGTCAGCATTCGGGCCAAGAGACCCAGTACTTC
>TRBJ2-1|.|TRBV6-5|few
CASSYSMLGNEQFF
TGTGCCAGCAGTTACTCGATGTTAGGAAATGAGCAGTTCTTC
>TRBJ1-4|.|TRBV7-8|once
CASRLTMGSTNEKLFF
TGTGCCAGCAGGCTCACTATGGGATCAACTAATGAAAAACTGTTTTTT
>TRBJ2-3|.|TRBV20-1|.
CSAREGSGTDTQYF
TGCAGTGCTAGAGAGGGTTCGGGCACAGATACGCAGTATTTT
>TRBJ1-4|TRBD1|TRBV12-3/TRBV12-4|many
CASMRTGGLRGEKLFF
TGTGCCAGCATGAGGACAGGGGGCTTAAGGGGTGAAAAACTGTTTTTT
>TRBJ2-3|.|TRBV7-9|many
CASSTGRSDTQYF
TGTGCCAGCAGCACAGGGAGATCGGATACGCAGTATTTT
>TRBJ1-1|.|TRBV29-1|many
CSAKSGGTEAFF
TGCAGCGCAAAATCGGGGGGCACTGAAGCTTTCTTT
>TRBJ1-5|.|TRBV4-3|many
CASSQDPNSNQPQHF
TGCGCCAGCAGCCAAGATCCCAATAGCAATCAGCCCCAGCATTTT
>TRBJ1-2|TRBD1|TRBV2|few
CASRTTGDNYGYTF
TGTGCCAGCAGAACCACAGGGGATAACTATGGCTACACCTTC
>TRBJ2-3|TRBD2|TRBV5-1|.
CASSFSGASTDTQYF
TGCGCCAGCAGTTTTAGCGGGGCTAGCACAGATACGCAGTATTTT
>TRBJ2-5|.|TRBV20-1|.
CSARDETMRGAQETQYF
TGCAGTGCTAGAGATGAGACCATGAGGGGGGCCCAAGAGACCCAGTACTTC
>TRBJ2-3|.|TRBV6-1|.
CASTRDGTDTQYF
TGTGCCAGCACCCGGGACGGCACAGATACGCAGTATTTT
>TRBJ2-1|.|TRBV15|many
CATSRDTGVAVFYNEQFF
TGTGCCACCAGCAGAGACACCGGGGTAGCGGTGTTTTACAATGAGCAGTTCTTC
>TRBJ2-3|.|TRBV5-1|many
CASSLSGSTDTQYF
TGCGCCAGCAGCTTGTCCGGTAGCACAGATACGCAGTATTTT
>TRBJ2-1|.|TRBV28|few
CASSLEQGRYNEQFF
TGTGCCAGCAGTTTAGAACAGGGGAGGTACAATGAGCAGTTCTTC
>TRBJ2-2|TRBD2|TRBV9|many
CASSAGLLGTGELFF
TGTGCCAGCAGCGCGGGACTACTCGGGACCGGGGAGCTGTTTTTT
>TRBJ1-4|TRBD1|TRBV7-2|once
CASSRDRGSTNEKLFF
TGTGCCAGCAGCCGGGACAGGGGGAGCACTAATGAAAAACTGTTTTTT
>TRBJ1-3|.|TRBV5-1|many
CASSFGLGNTIYF
TGCGCCAGCAGCTTCGGTCTTGGAAACACCATATATTTT
>TRBJ2-5|TRBD1|TRBV7-2|many
CASSLAGTAEETQYF
TGTGCCAGCAGCTTGGCCGGGACAGCGGAAGAGACCCAGTACTTC
>TRBJ2-3|.|TRBV20-1|few
CSAQDVRKVSTDTQYF
TGCAGTGCCCAGGACGTCCGAAAAGTTAGCACAGATACGCAGTATTTT
>TRBJ2-1|TRBD2|TRBV5-1|.
CASSFSGGSGEQFF
TGCGCCAGCAGCTTTTCGGGGGGGTCGGGTGAGCAGTTCTTC
>TRBJ1-1|.|TRBV4-2|many
CASSQEGSFEAFF
TGTGCCAGCAGCCAAGAAGGCAGTTTTGAAGCTTTCTTT